This is a list of T cell receptor beta chains from one sample in a study of blood T cell repertoires in COVID-19. Sequenced by immunoSEQ multiplex PCR; TCRdb stores in-frame clones only, minus some. This sample carries over 150,000 clones, 87% of them seen once, and the ten largest clones take 0.7% to 0.9%. The material sequenced was peripheral blood. The source of these receptors is a woman aged 18-29 years who had recovered from COVID-19. CDR3s include the opening cysteine and the closing phenylalanine or tryptophan. The D gene is left open where the match is weak. Size is stated for part of the rows, as once, few or many counts, or as a class when the clone is expanded.

D gene: .; clone size: .; J gene: TRBJ1-3; V gene: TRBV7-9; CDR3 protein: CASSELIGSGNTIYF; CDR3 DNA: TGTGCCAGCAGCGAACTCATCGGCTCTGGAAACACCATATATTTT
D gene: TRBD1; clone size: .; J gene: TRBJ2-1; V gene: TRBV14; CDR3 protein: CASSQSPGQSSSYNEQFF; CDR3 DNA: TGTGCCAGCAGCCAATCCCCGGGACAGTCGAGCTCCTACAATGAGCAGTTCTTC
D gene: TRBD1; clone size: .; J gene: TRBJ1-1; V gene: TRBV25-1; CDR3 protein: CAAGTGTTEAFF; CDR3 DNA: TGTGCCGCCGGGACAGGGACCACTGAAGCTTTCTTT
D gene: .; clone size: .; J gene: TRBJ1-5; V gene: TRBV10-2; CDR3 protein: CASSESTGGSNQPQHF; CDR3 DNA: TGCGCCAGCAGTGAGTCTACGGGGGGGAGCAATCAGCCCCAGCATTTT
D gene: .; clone size: .; J gene: TRBJ1-5; V gene: TRBV7-6; CDR3 protein: CASSPEQGISNQPQHF; CDR3 DNA: TGTGCCAGCAGCCCCGAACAGGGCATTAGCAATCAGCCCCAGCATTTT
D gene: TRBD1; clone size: .; J gene: TRBJ2-3; V gene: TRBV6-5; CDR3 protein: CASSSPDRGDTQYF; CDR3 DNA: TGTGCCAGCAGTAGCCCGGACAGGGGAGATACGCAGTATTTT
D gene: .; clone size: few; J gene: TRBJ1-3; V gene: TRBV7-9; CDR3 protein: CASRATGAGGNTIYF; CDR3 DNA: TGTGCCAGCCGTGCCACCGGGGCGGGGGGAAACACCATATATTTT
D gene: TRBD2; clone size: .; J gene: TRBJ2-2; V gene: TRBV27; CDR3 protein: CASSPLGLAGPGAGELFF; CDR3 DNA: TGTGCCAGCAGTCCACTAGGACTAGCGGGGCCCGGGGCCGGGGAGCTGTTTTTT
D gene: .; clone size: .; J gene: TRBJ2-2; V gene: TRBV3-1/TRBV3-2; CDR3 protein: CASSQRTQWGAGELFF; CDR3 DNA: TGTGCCAGCAGCCAAAGAACACAGTGGGGGGCCGGGGAGCTGTTTTTT
D gene: TRBD2; clone size: .; J gene: TRBJ2-3; V gene: TRBV9; CDR3 protein: CASSVVASGLTDTQYF; CDR3 DNA: TGTGCCAGCAGCGTAGTGGCTAGCGGGTTGACAGATACGCAGTATTTT
D gene: TRBD2; clone size: .; J gene: TRBJ2-2; V gene: TRBV9; CDR3 protein: CASSVHRSGGVTGELFF; CDR3 DNA: TGTGCCAGCAGCGTCCATCGTTCCGGGGGGGTAACCGGGGAGCTGTTTTTT
D gene: .; clone size: .; J gene: TRBJ2-3; V gene: TRBV27; CDR3 protein: CATVGGLAGFRDTQYF; CDR3 DNA: TGTGCCACCGTGGGTGGGTTAGCAGGGTTCAGAGATACGCAGTATTTT
D gene: TRBD1; clone size: .; J gene: TRBJ2-1; V gene: TRBV20-1; CDR3 protein: CRPGGRGEQFF; CDR3 DNA: TGCAGACCAGGGGGTCGCGGTGAGCAGTTCTTC
D gene: TRBD1; clone size: .; J gene: TRBJ2-6; V gene: TRBV18; CDR3 protein: CASSPPGQGFSGANVLTF; CDR3 DNA: TGTGCCAGCTCACCACCGGGACAGGGGTTCTCTGGGGCCAACGTCCTGACTTTC
D gene: .; clone size: .; J gene: TRBJ1-2; V gene: TRBV29-1; CDR3 protein: CSVEGPNRARYGYTF; CDR3 DNA: TGCAGCGTTGAAGGTCCGAACAGGGCACGCTATGGCTACACCTTC
D gene: .; clone size: .; J gene: TRBJ2-3; V gene: TRBV5-1; CDR3 protein: CASSLGVPGGDTQYF; CDR3 DNA: TGCGCCAGCAGCTTGGGTGTACCCGGGGGAGATACGCAGTATTTT
D gene: .; clone size: .; J gene: TRBJ1-2; V gene: TRBV30; CDR3 protein: CAWTTGNYGYTF; CDR3 DNA: TGTGCCTGGACTACAGGGAACTATGGCTACACCTTC
D gene: TRBD1; clone size: .; J gene: TRBJ1-1; V gene: TRBV18; CDR3 protein: CASSTGEGTEAFF; CDR3 DNA: TGTGCCAGCTCGACAGGGGAAGGGACTGAAGCTTTCTTT
D gene: .; clone size: .; J gene: TRBJ1-2; V gene: TRBV5-5; CDR3 protein: CASSLWGVDGYTF; CDR3 DNA: TGTGCCAGCAGCTTGTGGGGCGTTGATGGCTACACCTTC
D gene: .; clone size: .; J gene: TRBJ2-6; V gene: TRBV21-1; CDR3 protein: CASSRGQLPPSGANVLTF; CDR3 DNA: TGTGCCAGCAGCAGGGGACAGCTTCCGCCCTCTGGGGCCAACGTCCTGACTTTC
D gene: .; clone size: .; J gene: TRBJ2-1; V gene: TRBV7-2; CDR3 protein: CASSWTGGNEQFF; CDR3 DNA: TGTGCCAGCAGTTGGACTGGCGGGAATGAGCAGTTCTTC
D gene: TRBD1; clone size: .; J gene: TRBJ2-2; V gene: TRBV4-3; CDR3 protein: CASSQTGGTGELFF; CDR3 DNA: TGCGCCAGCAGCCAGACAGGGGGCACCGGGGAGCTGTTTTTT
D gene: .; clone size: .; J gene: TRBJ1-1; V gene: TRBV30; CDR3 protein: CAWSVPGWWEAFF; CDR3 DNA: TGTGCCTGGAGTGTACCGGGATGGTGGGAAGCTTTCTTT
D gene: TRBD2; clone size: .; J gene: TRBJ2-3; V gene: TRBV6-5; CDR3 protein: CASSYGSSGSTDTQYF; CDR3 DNA: TGTGCCAGCAGTTACGGGTCTAGCGGTAGCACAGATACGCAGTATTTT
D gene: TRBD1; clone size: .; J gene: TRBJ1-5; V gene: TRBV15; CDR3 protein: CATSRDRQGVISQPQHF; CDR3 DNA: TGTGCCACCAGCAGAGATCGTCAGGGGGTGATTAGTCAGCCCCAGCATTTT
D gene: TRBD1; clone size: .; J gene: TRBJ1-1; V gene: TRBV25-1; CDR3 protein: CASMDRATEAFF; CDR3 DNA: TGTGCCAGCATGGACAGGGCGACTGAAGCTTTCTTT
D gene: TRBD2; clone size: .; J gene: TRBJ2-3; V gene: TRBV6-5; CDR3 protein: CASSAGLGADTQYF; CDR3 DNA: TGTGCCAGCAGCGCGGGACTAGGCGCAGATACGCAGTATTTT
D gene: TRBD2; clone size: .; J gene: TRBJ2-1; V gene: TRBV19; CDR3 protein: CASSEGLAVEQFF; CDR3 DNA: TGTGCCAGTAGTGAGGGACTAGCAGTTGAGCAGTTCTTC
D gene: TRBD2; clone size: .; J gene: TRBJ2-7; V gene: TRBV18; CDR3 protein: CASSPIILAGNYEQYF; CDR3 DNA: TGTGCCAGCTCACCGATTATTCTAGCGGGGAACTACGAGCAGTACTTC
D gene: TRBD2; clone size: .; J gene: TRBJ2-7; V gene: TRBV6-5; CDR3 protein: CASSYSNGGVEQYF; CDR3 DNA: TGTGCCAGCAGTTACTCGAACGGGGGGGTTGAGCAGTACTTC
D gene: .; clone size: .; J gene: TRBJ2-2; V gene: TRBV10-3; CDR3 protein: CAIRLTEGTGELFF; CDR3 DNA: TGTGCCATCAGGTTAACGGAGGGCACCGGGGAGCTGTTTTTT
D gene: .; clone size: .; J gene: TRBJ2-1; V gene: TRBV4-2; CDR3 protein: CASSQGGSGREQFF; CDR3 DNA: TGTGCCAGCAGCCAAGGAGGATCGGGGAGGGAGCAGTTCTTC
D gene: TRBD2; clone size: .; J gene: TRBJ2-2; V gene: TRBV12-5; CDR3 protein: CASGFRGLAGSSNTGELFF; CDR3 DNA: TGTGCTAGTGGGTTCCGAGGACTAGCGGGATCCTCGAACACCGGGGAGCTGTTTTTT
D gene: TRBD2; clone size: .; J gene: TRBJ2-5; V gene: TRBV3-1/TRBV3-2; CDR3 protein: CASSPYPTSGETQYF; CDR3 DNA: TGTGCCAGCAGCCCATACCCGACTAGCGGAGAGACCCAGTACTTC
D gene: TRBD1; clone size: .; J gene: TRBJ2-5; V gene: TRBV5-1; CDR3 protein: CASSLKQGTWETQYF; CDR3 DNA: TGCGCCAGCAGCTTAAAACAGGGGACCTGGGAGACCCAGTACTTC
D gene: .; clone size: .; J gene: TRBJ1-6; V gene: TRBV19; CDR3 protein: CASSMWQGGSPLHF; CDR3 DNA: TGTGCCAGTAGTATGTGGCAGGGCGGTTCACCCCTCCACTTT